The rows below give T cell receptor beta chains drawn from one sample of a study of blood T cell repertoires in COVID-19. The data were produced by immunoSEQ multiplex PCR, yet TCRdb's version contains in-frame clones alone and is incomplete. This sample has 99,000 or so clones, with 85% to 90% found just once. Sequencing was carried out using peripheral blood. The receptors were sampled from a man aged 50-60 years with acute or convalescent COVID-19. Each CDR3 is given with its conserved first and last residue. The D gene is left open where the match is weak. Size values are once, few and many counts, or a class for expanded clones, and some rows have none.

clone_size	v_call	d_call	j_call	cdr3_aa	cdr3_nt
.	TRBV2	.	TRBJ2-1	CASSPGADWSYNEQFF	TGTGCCAGCAGTCCCGGCGCTGACTGGTCCTACAATGAGCAGTTCTTC
.	TRBV2	.	TRBJ2-1	CASSGGQQKNNEQFF	TGTGCCAGCAGTGGAGGACAGCAGAAAAACAATGAGCAGTTCTTC
.	TRBV7-9	TRBD2	TRBJ2-3	CASSPGGIRTDTQYF	TGTGCCAGCAGCCCGGGGGGTATACGCACAGATACGCAGTATTTT
.	TRBV28	.	TRBJ2-1	CASRPRSVQYNEQFF	TGTGCCAGCAGGCCTAGGTCGGTTCAATACAATGAGCAGTTCTTC
few	TRBV29-1	TRBD1	TRBJ1-2	CSVDRGHYGYTF	TGCAGCGTTGACAGGGGGCACTATGGCTACACCTTC
.	TRBV25-1	.	TRBJ2-7	CASSDEATYEQYF	TGTGCCAGCAGTGACGAGGCCACCTACGAGCAGTACTTC
once	TRBV11-3	.	TRBJ2-4	CASSSRVAKNIQYF	TGTGCCAGCAGCTCCAGGGTGGCCAAAAACATTCAGTACTTC
.	TRBV18	TRBD1	TRBJ1-5	CASSLGQGISNQPQHF	TGTGCCAGCTCACTCGGACAGGGAATAAGCAATCAGCCCCAGCATTTT
.	TRBV28	.	TRBJ2-4	CASSFPRGRGANYF	TGTGCCAGCAGTTTTCCCCGGGGTCGGGGTGCGAATTACTTC
.	TRBV6-5	TRBD2	TRBJ2-2	CASSYSLANTGELFF	TGTGCCAGCAGTTACTCACTAGCGAATACCGGGGAGCTGTTTTTT
once	TRBV7-2	.	TRBJ1-2	CASSLGTDPYGYTF	TGTGCCAGCAGCTTAGGGACAGACCCCTATGGCTACACCTTC
.	TRBV4-1	TRBD1	TRBJ1-3	CASSGDSLNTIYF	TGCGCCAGCAGCGGGGACAGCCTAAACACCATATATTTT
.	TRBV7-9	TRBD1	TRBJ1-1	CASSSQGANTEAFF	TGTGCCAGCAGCTCACAGGGGGCAAACACTGAAGCTTTCTTT
.	TRBV10-3	.	TRBJ2-1	CAIGIQGGNEQFF	TGTGCCATCGGTATACAGGGTGGGAATGAGCAGTTCTTC
.	TRBV30	.	TRBJ2-5	CAWSDPYRKETQYF	TGTGCCTGGAGTGATCCGTACAGAAAAGAGACCCAGTACTTC
.	TRBV19	TRBD1	TRBJ2-2	CASRHRGRGELFF	TGTGCCAGTAGGCACAGGGGGCGTGGGGAGCTGTTTTTT
.	TRBV3-1/TRBV3-2	.	TRBJ2-5	CASSRRGQETQYF	TGTGCCAGCAGCCGAAGGGGACAAGAGACCCAGTACTTC
.	TRBV5-1	TRBD1	TRBJ2-1	CASSPDRVRSNEQFF	TGCGCCAGCAGCCCGGACAGGGTGCGGAGCAATGAGCAGTTCTTC
.	TRBV7-8	TRBD2	TRBJ2-1	CASSSRLLAGGRNEQFF	TGTGCCAGCAGCTCCCGCCTCCTAGCGGGAGGGAGGAATGAGCAGTTCTTC
few	TRBV20-1	TRBD2	TRBJ2-1	CSANSGTSPLF	TGCAGTGCTAATAGCGGGACCTCCCCCCTCTTC
.	TRBV4-1	.	TRBJ2-5	CASSQDRGAETQYF	TGCGCCAGCAGCCAAGATCGGGGGGCAGAGACCCAGTACTTC
.	TRBV6-6	.	TRBJ2-3	CATGGATDTQYF	TGTGCCACCGGAGGCGCCACAGATACGCAGTATTTT
.	TRBV4-1	TRBD1	TRBJ1-6	CASRLQTGPDGFMNSPLHF	TGCGCCAGCAGACTCCAGACAGGGCCCGACGGTTTTATGAATTCACCCCTCCACTTT
once	TRBV6-2/TRBV6-3	TRBD2	TRBJ2-3	CASSTSLAGRRTDTQYF	TGTGCCAGCAGTACCAGCCTAGCGGGAAGGCGGACAGATACGCAGTATTTT